These T cell receptor beta chains were read from a single sample in a study of blood T cell repertoires in COVID-19. The table came from immunoSEQ multiplex PCR; TCRdb's copy has only in-frame clones and leaves some out. Here the sample spans approximately 210,000 clones, approximately 80% being singletons. Source material: peripheral blood. Receptors originate from a woman at least 80 years old with COVID-19, enrolled during active disease. Each CDR3 is given with its conserved first and last residue. Fields, in order: clone size, V gene, D gene, J gene, CDR3 protein, CDR3 DNA. A D gene is named only where the DNA matches it firmly. A clone size is listed for some rows: how often the clone was seen (once, few, many), or a class if it is expanded.

clone size: -
V gene: TRBV6-6
D gene: -
J gene: TRBJ2-2
CDR3 protein: CASIRDSTGELFF
CDR3 DNA: TGTGCCAGCATAAGAGACTCCACCGGGGAGCTGTTTTTT

clone size: once
V gene: TRBV10-2
D gene: -
J gene: TRBJ1-5
CDR3 protein: CASRGGEYSNQPQHF
CDR3 DNA: TGCGCCAGCCGGGGAGGGGAATATAGCAATCAGCCCCAGCATTTT

clone size: -
V gene: TRBV6-1
D gene: -
J gene: TRBJ1-2
CDR3 protein: CASSEGSAGAYGYTF
CDR3 DNA: TGTGCCAGCAGTGAAGGGAGCGCAGGGGCATATGGCTACACCTTC

clone size: -
V gene: TRBV6-5
D gene: TRBD1
J gene: TRBJ2-7
CDR3 protein: CASQGDSYEQYF
CDR3 DNA: TGTGCCAGCCAGGGGGACTCCTACGAGCAGTACTTC

clone size: -
V gene: TRBV18
D gene: -
J gene: TRBJ1-1
CDR3 protein: CASSPTGRMNTEAFF
CDR3 DNA: TGTGCCAGCTCACCGACAGGCAGAATGAACACTGAAGCTTTCTTT

clone size: once
V gene: TRBV5-1
D gene: -
J gene: TRBJ2-7
CDR3 protein: CASSLNGASYEQYF
CDR3 DNA: TGCGCCAGCAGCTTAAATGGGGCCTCCTACGAGCAGTACTTC

clone size: -
V gene: TRBV20-1
D gene: -
J gene: TRBJ1-2
CDR3 protein: CSARSGYGYTF
CDR3 DNA: TGCAGTGCTAGGTCAGGGTATGGCTACACCTTC

clone size: once
V gene: TRBV7-8
D gene: TRBD2
J gene: TRBJ2-3
CDR3 protein: CASSSRTSGSTDTQYF
CDR3 DNA: TGTGCCAGCAGCTCCCGGACTAGCGGAAGCACAGATACGCAGTATTTT

clone size: -
V gene: TRBV3-1/TRBV3-2
D gene: TRBD1
J gene: TRBJ1-1
CDR3 protein: CASSHTGGLQAGEAFF
CDR3 DNA: TGTGCCAGCAGCCATACAGGGGGTCTCCAGGCTGGTGAAGCTTTCTTT

clone size: -
V gene: TRBV27
D gene: TRBD1
J gene: TRBJ1-2
CDR3 protein: CASSLVRDSGYTF
CDR3 DNA: TGTGCCAGCAGTTTAGTTAGGGACAGCGGCTACACCTTC